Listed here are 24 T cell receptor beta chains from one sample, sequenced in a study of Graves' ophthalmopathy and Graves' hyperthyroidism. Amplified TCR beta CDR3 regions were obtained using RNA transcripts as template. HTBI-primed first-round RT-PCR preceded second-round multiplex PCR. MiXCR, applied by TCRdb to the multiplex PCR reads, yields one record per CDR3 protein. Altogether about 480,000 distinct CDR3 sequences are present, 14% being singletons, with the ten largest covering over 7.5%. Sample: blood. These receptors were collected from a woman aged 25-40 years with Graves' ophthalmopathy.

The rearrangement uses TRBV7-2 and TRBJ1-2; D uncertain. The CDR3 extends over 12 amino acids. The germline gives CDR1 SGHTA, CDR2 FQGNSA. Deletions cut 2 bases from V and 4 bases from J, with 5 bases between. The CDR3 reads CASSLLSYGYTF. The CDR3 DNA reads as TGTGCCAGCAGCTTATTGAGCTATGGCTACACCTTC.

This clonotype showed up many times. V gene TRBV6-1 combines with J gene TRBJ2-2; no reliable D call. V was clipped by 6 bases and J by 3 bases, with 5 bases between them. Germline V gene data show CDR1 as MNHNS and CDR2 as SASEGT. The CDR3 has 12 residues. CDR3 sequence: CASRKDTGELFF. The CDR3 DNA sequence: TGTGCCAGCAGGAAAGACACCGGGGAGCTGTTTTTT.

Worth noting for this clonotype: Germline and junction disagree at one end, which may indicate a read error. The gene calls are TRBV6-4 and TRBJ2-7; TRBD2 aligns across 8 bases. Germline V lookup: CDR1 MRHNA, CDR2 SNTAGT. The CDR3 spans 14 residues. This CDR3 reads CARSDGLAIHEQYF. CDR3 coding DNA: TGTGCCCGCAGTGACGGACTAGCAATCCACGAGCAGTACTTC.

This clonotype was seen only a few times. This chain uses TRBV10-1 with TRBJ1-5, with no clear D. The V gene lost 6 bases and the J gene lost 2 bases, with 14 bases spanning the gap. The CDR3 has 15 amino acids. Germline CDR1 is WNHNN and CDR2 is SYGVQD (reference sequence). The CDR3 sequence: CASRPRGLGNQPQHF. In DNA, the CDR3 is TGCGCCAGCAGACCCCGGGGATTGGGCAATCAGCCCCAGCATTTT.

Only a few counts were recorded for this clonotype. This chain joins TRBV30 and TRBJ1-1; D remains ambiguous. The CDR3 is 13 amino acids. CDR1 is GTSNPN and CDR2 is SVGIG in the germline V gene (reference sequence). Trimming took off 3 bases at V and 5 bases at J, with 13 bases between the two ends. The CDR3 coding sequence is TGTGCCTGGAGAATCCCAGCGAGTACTGAAGCTTTCTTT. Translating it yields CAWRIPASTEAFF.

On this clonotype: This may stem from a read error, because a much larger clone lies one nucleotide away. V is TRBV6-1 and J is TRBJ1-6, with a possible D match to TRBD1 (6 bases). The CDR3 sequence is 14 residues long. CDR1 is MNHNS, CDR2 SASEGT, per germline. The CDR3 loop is CASRTDRNNSHLHF. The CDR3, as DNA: TGTGCCAGCAGGACCGACAGGAATAATTCACACCTCCACTTT.

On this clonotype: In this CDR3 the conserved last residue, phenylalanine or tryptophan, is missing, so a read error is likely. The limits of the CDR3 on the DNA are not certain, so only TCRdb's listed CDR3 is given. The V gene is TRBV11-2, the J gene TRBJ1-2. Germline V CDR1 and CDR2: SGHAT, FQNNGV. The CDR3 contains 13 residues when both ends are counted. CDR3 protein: CASSLGGPYGFTV.

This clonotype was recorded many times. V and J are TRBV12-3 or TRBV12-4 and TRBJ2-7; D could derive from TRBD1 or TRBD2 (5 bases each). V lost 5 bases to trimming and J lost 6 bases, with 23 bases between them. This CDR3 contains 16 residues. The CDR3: CASSEWGRNVGREQYF. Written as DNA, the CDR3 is TGTGCCAGCAGTGAGTGGGGACGGAACGTTGGACGCGAGCAGTACTTC.

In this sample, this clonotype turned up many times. Here the CDR3 reads CASSLGGTGNNYGYTF. CDR3 in DNA: TGTGCCAGCAGCTTAGGGGGGACAGGGAATAACTATGGCTACACCTTC. The V gene is TRBV11-2, the J gene TRBJ1-2; 9 positions match TRBD1. The CDR3 has 16 amino acids. The J segment lost 1 base and the V segment lost 1 base, leaving 4 bases of the junction unmatched. Germline V gene data show CDR1 as SGHAT and CDR2 as FQNNGV.

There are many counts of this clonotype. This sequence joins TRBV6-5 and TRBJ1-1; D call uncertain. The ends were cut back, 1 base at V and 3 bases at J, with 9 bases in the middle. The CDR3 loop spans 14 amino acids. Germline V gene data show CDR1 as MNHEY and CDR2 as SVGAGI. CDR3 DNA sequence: TGTGCCAGCAGTTACTTGGGGTCGGACACTGAAGCTTTCTTT. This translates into CASSYLGSDTEAFF.

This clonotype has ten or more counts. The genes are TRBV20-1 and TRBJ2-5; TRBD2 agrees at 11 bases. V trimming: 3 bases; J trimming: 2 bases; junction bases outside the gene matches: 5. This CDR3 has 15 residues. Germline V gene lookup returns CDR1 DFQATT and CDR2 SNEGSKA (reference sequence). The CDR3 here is CSASRTSGLQETQYF. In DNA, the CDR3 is TGCAGTGCTAGCCGGACTAGCGGGCTGCAAGAGACCCAGTACTTC.

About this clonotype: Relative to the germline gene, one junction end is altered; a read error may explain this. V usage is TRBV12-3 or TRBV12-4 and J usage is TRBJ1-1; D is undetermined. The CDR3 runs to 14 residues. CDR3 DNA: TGTGCCAGCAGTCGCCACATGGAGGGCACTGATGCTTTCTTT. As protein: CASSRHMEGTDAFF.

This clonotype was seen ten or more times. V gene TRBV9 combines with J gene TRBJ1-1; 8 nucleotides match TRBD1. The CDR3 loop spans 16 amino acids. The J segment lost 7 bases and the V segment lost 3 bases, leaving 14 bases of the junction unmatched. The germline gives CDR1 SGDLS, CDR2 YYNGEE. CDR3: CASSGFNEGQGVEAFF. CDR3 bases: TGTGCCAGCAGCGGCTTTAATGAAGGACAGGGAGTTGAAGCTTTCTTT.

Written as DNA, the CDR3 is TGTGCCAGCAAACGGGTACTATCGGAGACCCAGTACTTC. Its protein product is CASKRVLSETQYF. The rearrangement links TRBV12-3 or TRBV12-4 to TRBJ2-5, with D hard to call. The ends were cut back, 7 bases at V and 5 bases at J, with 14 bases in the middle. This CDR3 contains 13 residues.

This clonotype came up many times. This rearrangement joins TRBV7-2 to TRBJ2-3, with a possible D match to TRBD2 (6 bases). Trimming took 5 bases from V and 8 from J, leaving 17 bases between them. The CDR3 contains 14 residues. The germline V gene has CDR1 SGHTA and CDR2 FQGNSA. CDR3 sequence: CASSVPRRAGTQYF. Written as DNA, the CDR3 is TGTGCCAGCAGCGTACCCCGGAGGGCCGGTACGCAGTATTTT.

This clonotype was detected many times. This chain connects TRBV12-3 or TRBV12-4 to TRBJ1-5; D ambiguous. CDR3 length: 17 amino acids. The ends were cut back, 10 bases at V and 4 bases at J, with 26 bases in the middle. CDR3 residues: CAILRENPLVGNQPQHF. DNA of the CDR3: TGTGCCATCCTGAGGGAAAACCCCTTAGTGGGAAATCAGCCCCAGCATTTT.

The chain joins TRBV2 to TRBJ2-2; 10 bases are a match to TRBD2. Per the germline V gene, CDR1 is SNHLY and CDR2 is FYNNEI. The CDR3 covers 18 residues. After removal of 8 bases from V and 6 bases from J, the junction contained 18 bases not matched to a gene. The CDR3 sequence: CASSRLAGVLSAAGELFF. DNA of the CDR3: TGTGCCAGCTCGCGGCTAGCGGGGGTTCTGTCAGCTGCCGGGGAGCTGTTTTTT.

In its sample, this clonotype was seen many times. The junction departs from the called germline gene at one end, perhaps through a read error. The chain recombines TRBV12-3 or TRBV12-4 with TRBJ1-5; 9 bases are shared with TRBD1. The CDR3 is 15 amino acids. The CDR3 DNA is TGTGCCAGCAGCTTAGGGGACAGGGTACATCAGCCCCAGCATTTT. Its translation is CASSLGDRVHQPQHF.

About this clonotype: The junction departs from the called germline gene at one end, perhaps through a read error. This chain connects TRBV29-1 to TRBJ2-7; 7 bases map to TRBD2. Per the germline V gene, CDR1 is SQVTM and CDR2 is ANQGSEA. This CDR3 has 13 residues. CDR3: CSVGTIGSHDQYF. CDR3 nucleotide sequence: TGCAGCGTGGGGACTATCGGGTCTCACGATCAGTACTTC.

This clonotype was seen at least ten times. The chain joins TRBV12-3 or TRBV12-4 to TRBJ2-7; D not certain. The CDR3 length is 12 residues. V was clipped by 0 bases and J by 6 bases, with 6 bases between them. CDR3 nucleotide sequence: TGTGCCAGCAGTTTAGCGACACGCGAGCAGTACTTC. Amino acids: CASSLATREQYF.

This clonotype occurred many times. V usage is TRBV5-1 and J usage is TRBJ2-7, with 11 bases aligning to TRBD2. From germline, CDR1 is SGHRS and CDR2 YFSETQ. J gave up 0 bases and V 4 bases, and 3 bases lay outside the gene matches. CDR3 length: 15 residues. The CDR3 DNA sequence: TGCGCCAGCAGCGTAGCGGGAGGGCTCTCCTACGAGCAGTACTTC. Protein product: CASSVAGGLSYEQYF.

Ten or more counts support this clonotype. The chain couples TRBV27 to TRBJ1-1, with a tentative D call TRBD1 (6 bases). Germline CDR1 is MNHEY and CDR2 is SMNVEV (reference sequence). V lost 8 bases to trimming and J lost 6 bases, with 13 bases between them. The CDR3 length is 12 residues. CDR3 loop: CASQGTAPEAFF. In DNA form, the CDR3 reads TGTGCCAGCCAGGGGACCGCTCCTGAAGCTTTCTTT.

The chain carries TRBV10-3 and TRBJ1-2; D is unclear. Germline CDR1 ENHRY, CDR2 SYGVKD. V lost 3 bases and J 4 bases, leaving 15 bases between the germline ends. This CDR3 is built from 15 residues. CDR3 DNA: TGTGCCATCAGTGAAGTGGCCCTGGGCGGCTATGGCTACACCTTC. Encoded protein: CAISEVALGGYGYTF.

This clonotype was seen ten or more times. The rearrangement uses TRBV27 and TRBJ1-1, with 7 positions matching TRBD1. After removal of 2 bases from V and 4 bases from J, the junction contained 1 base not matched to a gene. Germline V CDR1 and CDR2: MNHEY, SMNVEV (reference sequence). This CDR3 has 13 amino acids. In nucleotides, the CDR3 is TGTGCCAGCAGTTTAACAGGGGTCACTGAAGCTTTCTTT. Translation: CASSLTGVTEAFF.